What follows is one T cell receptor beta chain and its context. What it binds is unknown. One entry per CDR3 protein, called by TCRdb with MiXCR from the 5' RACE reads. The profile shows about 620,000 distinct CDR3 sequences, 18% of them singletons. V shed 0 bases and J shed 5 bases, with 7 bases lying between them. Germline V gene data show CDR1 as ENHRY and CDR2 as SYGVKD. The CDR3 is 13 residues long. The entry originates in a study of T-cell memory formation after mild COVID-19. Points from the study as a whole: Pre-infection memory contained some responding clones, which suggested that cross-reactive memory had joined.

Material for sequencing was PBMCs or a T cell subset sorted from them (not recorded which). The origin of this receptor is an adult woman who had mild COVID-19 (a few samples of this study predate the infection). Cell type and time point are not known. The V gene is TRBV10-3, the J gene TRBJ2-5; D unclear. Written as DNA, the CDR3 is TGTGCCATCAGTGAGTCGTACGCGGAGACCCAGTACTTC. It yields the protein CAISESYAETQYF.